The 25 T cell receptor beta chains listed next were all sequenced from one sample in a study of blood T cell repertoires in COVID-19. Some clones are missing from TCRdb's copy, which holds only in-frame ones; the method was immunoSEQ multiplex PCR. The profile shows more than 50,000 clones, 80% to 85% of them singletons. Material for sequencing was peripheral blood. Receptors were obtained from a human donor in a cohort sampled during active COVID-19.

V is TRBV3-1 (or the pseudogene TRBV3-2) and J is TRBJ1-2; TRBD1 agrees at 7 bases. The germline CDR1 and CDR2 sequences are LGHDT and YNNKEL (reference sequence). The CDR3 contains 14 residues. Trimming took 4 bases from V and 6 from J; bases not matched to a gene: 8. The CDR3 nucleotides are TGTGCCAGCAGCCGATCAGGGGGGATCGATGGCTACACCTTC. This translates into CASSRSGGIDGYTF.

The V and J genes are TRBV29-1 and TRBJ1-1; weak D call: TRBD1 (6 bases). The CDR3 consists of 15 residues. Between the trimmed V and J ends, which lost 7 bases and 6 bases, there was a span of 24 bases. The germline V gene has CDR1 SQVTM and CDR2 ANQGSEA. The CDR3, as DNA: TGCAGCGGCCGGGACACGATGCGTGAGGGACCTGAAGCTTTCTTT. Encoded protein: CSGRDTMREGPEAFF.

The chain links TRBV19 to TRBJ1-2; TRBD1 might be the D (5 bases). The CDR3 is made up of 13 amino acids. Per the germline V gene, CDR1 is LNHDA and CDR2 is SQIVND (reference sequence). The V end was cut by 6 bases, the J end by 2 bases, with 10 bases between. In DNA form, the CDR3 reads TGTGCCAGTAGAATTGGGGCGAACTATGGCTACACCTTC. It is translated as CASRIGANYGYTF.

This clone was counted only a few times. This chain joins TRBV21-1 and TRBJ2-7; the DNA was not used to check the table's D call, TRBD2. TRBV21-1 is given as a pseudogene. This CDR3 comprises 15 residues. The CDR3 reads CASSKGGYVHQEQYV. As DNA, the CDR3 is TGTGCCAGCAGCAAGGGGGGATATGTGCATCAAGAGCAGTACGTC.

This clone is a singleton in its sample. V usage is TRBV25-1 and J usage is TRBJ1-2; no definite D call. The V gene lost 5 bases and the J gene lost 2 bases, with 9 bases spanning the gap. CDR1 and CDR2 (germline): MGHDK, SYGVNS. The CDR3 consists of 13 residues. The CDR3 region is CASSIDINYGYTF. CDR3 sequence (DNA): TGTGCCAGCAGTATAGACATCAACTATGGCTACACCTTC.

V and J are TRBV3-1 (or the pseudogene TRBV3-2) and TRBJ2-1; D is perhaps TRBD1 (5 bases). V was pared by 2 bases and J by 9 bases, with 17 bases between. Per germline, CDR1 LGHDT and CDR2 YNNKEL (reference sequence). This CDR3 comprises 15 residues. CDR3 coding DNA: TGTGCCAGCAGCCAATCATTTCAGGGTCGGTCTGAGCAGTTCTTC. As protein: CASSQSFQGRSEQFF.

The gene calls are TRBV18 and TRBJ1-5, with 9 bases fitting TRBD1. CDR1 and CDR2 from the germline V gene are KGHSH and LQKENI. V trimming: 5 bases; J trimming: 4 bases; junction bases outside the gene matches: 9. The CDR3 loop spans 16 amino acids. The CDR3 DNA sequence: TGTGCCAGCTCAACGGGGTTCGGACAGGGGAATCAGCCCCAGCATTTT. This codes for CASSTGFGQGNQPQHF.

There are many counts of this clone. The V gene is TRBV4-2, the J gene TRBJ2-1; 8 nucleotides align to TRBD2. The CDR3 consists of 16 residues. The junction had 1 base not matched to a gene; V was cut back by 0 bases and J by 0 bases. Germline V gene lookup returns CDR1 LGHNA and CDR2 YNFKEQ. This chain's CDR3 is CASSQDGTSSYNEQFF. In DNA, the CDR3 is TGTGCCAGCAGCCAAGATGGGACTAGCTCCTACAATGAGCAGTTCTTC.

The chain has TRBV30 and TRBJ2-3; 7 positions agree with TRBD2. This CDR3 is 14 amino acids long. The ends lost 0 bases at V and 5 bases at J; junction bases unmatched: 5. The V gene's germline CDR1 is GTSNPN and CDR2 SVGIG (reference sequence). The CDR3 loop is CAWSVRRGLDTQYF. CDR3 bases: TGTGCCTGGAGTGTAAGGCGGGGGTTAGATACGCAGTATTTT. Together with reference TRBV30 and TRBJ2-3, the CDR3 gives the full variable domain: SQTIHQWPATLVQPVGSPLSLECTVEGTSNPNLYWYRQAAGRGLQLLFYSVGIGQISSEVPQNLSASRPQDRQFILSSKKLLLSDSGFYLCAWSVRRGLDTQYFGPGTRLTVL.

This clone was detected ten times or more. This chain joins TRBV6-2 or TRBV6-3 and TRBJ2-1; D ambiguous. Germline loops: CDR1 MNHEY, CDR2 SVGEGT. With 6 bases removed from V and 8 bases from J, the gap between germline ends came to 8 bases. The CDR3 is 11 residues long. CDR3 nucleotide sequence: TGTGCCAGCAGCCCCTCCTATGAGCAGTTCTTC. Translating it yields CASSPSYEQFF.

The V call is TRBV12-3 or TRBV12-4, the J call TRBJ2-5, with a weak D call TRBD1 (5 bases). The V end was cut by 6 bases, the J end by 5 bases, with 10 bases between. The CDR3 contains 12 residues. The CDR3 sequence: CASSSRDETQYF. CDR3 DNA: TGTGCCAGCAGCTCCAGGGATGAGACCCAGTACTTC.

This chain links TRBV9 with TRBJ2-5; TRBD2 might be the D (6 bases). The germline V gene encodes CDR1 SGDLS and CDR2 YYNGEE. The CDR3 sequence is 13 residues long. Trimming took 3 bases from V and 9 from J, leaving 15 bases between them. The CDR3 loop reads CASSEGSGGAQYF. CDR3 in DNA: TGTGCCAGCAGCGAGGGTAGTGGCGGGGCCCAGTACTTC.

The chain employs TRBV3-1 (or the pseudogene TRBV3-2) and TRBJ2-5, with D possibly being TRBD1 (6 bases). The V gene lost 4 bases and the J gene lost 0 bases, with 6 bases spanning the gap. CDR1 LGHDT and CDR2 YNNKEL come from the germline V gene (reference sequence). This CDR3 region has 13 residues. In DNA, the CDR3 is TGTGCCAGCAGCCGGGACAACCAAGAGACCCAGTACTTC. This gives the protein CASSRDNQETQYF.

The chain is built from TRBV15 and TRBJ1-1; a possible D gene is TRBD1 (6 bases). Germline-derived CDR1 and CDR2 are LNHNV and YYDKDF (reference sequence). Trimming pared 3 bases from V and 3 bases from J, leaving 8 bases between. CDR3 length: 13 residues. The CDR3 DNA follows: TGTGCCACCAGCAGGAAGGGGGACACTGAAGCTTTCTTT. It encodes CATSRKGDTEAFF.

The J gene is TRBJ1-2, the V gene TRBV6-6; TRBD1 aligns across 7 bases. The CDR3 runs to 13 residues. Germline CDR1 reads MNHNY; CDR2 reads SVGAGI (reference sequence). Trimming removed 8 bases from V and 4 bases from J; junction bases left unmatched: 7. The CDR3 spells CASVMTGRYGYTF. As DNA, the CDR3 is TGTGCCAGCGTCATGACAGGGCGCTATGGCTACACCTTC.

The V call is TRBV6-5, the J call TRBJ2-2; 12 bases match TRBD1. V was clipped by 11 bases and J by 3 bases; unmatched bases: 7. The CDR3 is 15 residues long. From germline, CDR1 is MNHEY and CDR2 SVGAGI. CDR3 nucleotides: TGTGCCGGACGGGACAGGGGGCCCCACACCGGGGAGCTGTTTTTT. This translates into CAGRDRGPHTGELFF.

This chain links TRBV7-8 with TRBJ2-1; TRBD2 agrees at 11 bases. This CDR3 spans 14 amino acids. CDR1 and CDR2 (germline): SGHVS, FQNEAQ. The ends lost 5 bases at V and 7 bases at J; junction bases unmatched: 4. The CDR3 nucleotides are TGTGCCAGCAGCCCCAGGACTAGCGGGAATGAGCAGTTCTTC. It encodes CASSPRTSGNEQFF.

The chain recombines TRBV7-9 with TRBJ1-1; D is perhaps TRBD1 (5 bases). Germline CDR1 reads SEHNR; CDR2 reads FQNEAQ (reference sequence). The V end lost 1 base, the J end lost 7 bases, and 10 bases lay between the germline ends. The CDR3 length is 13 residues. The CDR3 loop reads CASSLVGRVEAFF. The CDR3 region has the DNA TGTGCCAGCAGCTTAGTAGGCAGGGTTGAAGCTTTCTTT.

The chain couples TRBV13 to TRBJ2-7; D gene ambiguous. Looked up from germline, CDR1 is PRHDT and CDR2 is FYEKMQ (reference sequence). Between the trimmed V and J ends, which lost 0 bases and 2 bases, there was a span of 5 bases. This CDR3 has 13 residues. CDR3 sequence: CASSLGLAYEQYV. The CDR3 nucleotides read TGTGCCAGCAGCTTAGGCCTAGCCTACGAGCAGTACGTC.

The chain joins TRBV4-1 to TRBJ2-3, with a weak D call TRBD2 (6 bases). This CDR3 spans 15 amino acids. Germline CDR1 and CDR2: MGHRA and YSYEKL. V was pared by 1 base and J by 5 bases, with 13 bases between. The CDR3 sequence: CASSQGRTTIDTQYF. The CDR3 DNA sequence: TGCGCCAGCAGCCAAGGGCGGACTACAATAGATACGCAGTATTTT.

The chain uses TRBV9 and TRBJ2-5, with TRBD2 matching over 9 bases. Germline values: CDR1 SGDLS, CDR2 YYNGEE. The CDR3 totals 16 residues. The J segment lost 5 bases and the V segment lost 0 bases, leaving 8 bases of the junction unmatched. CDR3 protein: CASSVARAGGMETQYF. DNA of the CDR3: TGTGCCAGCAGCGTAGCAAGAGCGGGGGGTATGGAGACCCAGTACTTC.

The chain joins TRBV11-3 to TRBJ2-1; 9 nucleotides align to TRBD1. The J segment lost 7 bases and the V segment lost 2 bases, leaving 12 bases of the junction unmatched. CDR1 is SGHNT and CDR2 is YENEEA in the germline V gene. The CDR3 is 17 amino acids. The CDR3 spells CASSLHHGRDRDNEQFF. Here the CDR3 DNA reads TGTGCCAGCAGCTTACATCACGGCCGGGACAGGGATAATGAGCAGTTCTTC.

The rearrangement joins TRBV9 to TRBJ1-5, with D possibly being TRBD1 (5 bases). Germline V lookup: CDR1 SGDLS, CDR2 YYNGEE. The V end was cut by 4 bases, the J end by 4 bases, with 15 bases between. This CDR3 has 15 residues. CDR3 in DNA: TGTGCCAGCAGCCCCGGGCGGGGGAAGAATCAGCCCCAGCATTTT. Translated: CASSPGRGKNQPQHF.

The chain couples TRBV5-4 to TRBJ2-7; possibly TRBD1 for D (6 bases). The CDR3 runs 13 residues. Trimming took off 4 bases at V and 1 base at J, with 9 bases between the two ends. Per the germline V gene, CDR1 is SGHNT and CDR2 is YYREEE (reference sequence). The CDR3 nucleotides read TGTGCCAGCAGCATAGGACAGTCCTACGAGCAGTACGTC. The encoded protein is CASSIGQSYEQYV.

The chain uses TRBV3-1 (or the pseudogene TRBV3-2) and TRBJ1-6; D not certain. This CDR3 has 14 amino acids. The germline V gene encodes CDR1 LGHDT and CDR2 YNNKEL (reference sequence). V gave up 0 bases and J gave up 10 bases, with 10 bases separating them. The DNA for the CDR3 is TGTGCCAGCAGCCAAGATTCTGTCAGGTCACCCCTCCACTTT. Translation gives CASSQDSVRSPLHF.